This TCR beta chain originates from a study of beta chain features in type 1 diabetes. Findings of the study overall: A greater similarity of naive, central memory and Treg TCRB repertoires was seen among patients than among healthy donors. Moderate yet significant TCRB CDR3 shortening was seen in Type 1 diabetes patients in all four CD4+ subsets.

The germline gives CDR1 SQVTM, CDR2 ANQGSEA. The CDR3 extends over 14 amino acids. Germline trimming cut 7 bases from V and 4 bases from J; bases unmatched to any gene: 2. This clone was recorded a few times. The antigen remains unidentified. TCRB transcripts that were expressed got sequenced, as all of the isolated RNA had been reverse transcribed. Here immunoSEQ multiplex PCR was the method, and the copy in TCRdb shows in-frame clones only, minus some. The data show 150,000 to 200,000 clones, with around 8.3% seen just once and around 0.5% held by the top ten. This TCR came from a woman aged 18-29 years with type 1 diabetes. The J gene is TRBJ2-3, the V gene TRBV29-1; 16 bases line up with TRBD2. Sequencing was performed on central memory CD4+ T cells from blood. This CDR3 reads CSAGTSGGADTQYF. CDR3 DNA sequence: TGCAGCGCCGGGACTAGCGGGGGGGCAGATACGCAGTATTTT.